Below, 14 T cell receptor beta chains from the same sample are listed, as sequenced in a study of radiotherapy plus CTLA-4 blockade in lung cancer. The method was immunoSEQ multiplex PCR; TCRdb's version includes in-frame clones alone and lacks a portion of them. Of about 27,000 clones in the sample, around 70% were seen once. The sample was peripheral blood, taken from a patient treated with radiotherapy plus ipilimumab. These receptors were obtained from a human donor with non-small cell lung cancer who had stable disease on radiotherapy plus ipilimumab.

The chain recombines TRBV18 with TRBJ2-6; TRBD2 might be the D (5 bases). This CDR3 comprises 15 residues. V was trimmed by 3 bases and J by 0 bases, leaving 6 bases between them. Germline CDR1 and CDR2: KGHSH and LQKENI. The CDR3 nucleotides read TGTGCCAGCTCACCGGAGGTCTCTGGGGCCAACGTCCTGACTTTC. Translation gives CASSPEVSGANVLTF.

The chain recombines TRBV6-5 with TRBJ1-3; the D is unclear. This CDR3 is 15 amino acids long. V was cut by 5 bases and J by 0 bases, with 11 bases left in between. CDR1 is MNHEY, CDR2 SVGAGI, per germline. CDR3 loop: CASSPRLRSGNTIYF. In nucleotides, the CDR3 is TGTGCCAGCAGTCCCAGGCTACGCTCTGGAAACACCATATATTTT.

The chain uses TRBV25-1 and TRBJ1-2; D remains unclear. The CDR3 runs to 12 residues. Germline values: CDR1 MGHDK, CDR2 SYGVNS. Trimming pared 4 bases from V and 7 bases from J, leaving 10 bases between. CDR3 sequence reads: CASSARAFGYTF. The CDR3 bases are TGTGCCAGCAGTGCTAGGGCATTTGGCTACACCTTC.

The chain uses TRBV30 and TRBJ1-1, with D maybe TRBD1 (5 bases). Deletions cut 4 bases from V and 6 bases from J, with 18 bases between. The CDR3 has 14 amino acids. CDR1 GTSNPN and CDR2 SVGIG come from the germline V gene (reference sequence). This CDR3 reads CAWIFPTGRPEAFF. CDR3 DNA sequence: TGTGCCTGGATTTTTCCCACGGGGCGGCCTGAAGCTTTCTTT.

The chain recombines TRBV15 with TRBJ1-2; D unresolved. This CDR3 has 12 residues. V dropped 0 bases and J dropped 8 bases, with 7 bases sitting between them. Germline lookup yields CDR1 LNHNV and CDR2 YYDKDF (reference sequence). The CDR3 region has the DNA TGTGCCACCAGCAGAGATAGGGAAGGCTACACCTTC. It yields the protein CATSRDREGYTF.

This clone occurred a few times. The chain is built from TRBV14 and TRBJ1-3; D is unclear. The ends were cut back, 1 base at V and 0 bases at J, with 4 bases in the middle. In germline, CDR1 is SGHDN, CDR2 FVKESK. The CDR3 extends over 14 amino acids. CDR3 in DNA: TGTGCCAGCAGCCAAGTGGCCTCTGGAAACACCATATATTTT. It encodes CASSQVASGNTIYF.

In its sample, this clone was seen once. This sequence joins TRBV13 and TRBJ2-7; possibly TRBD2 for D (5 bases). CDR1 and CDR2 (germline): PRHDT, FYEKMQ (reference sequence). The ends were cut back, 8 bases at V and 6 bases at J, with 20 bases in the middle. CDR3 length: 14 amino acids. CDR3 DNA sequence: TGTGCCAGCCGCGAGGCGGGTACTACGCCCGAGCAGTACTTC. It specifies CASREAGTTPEQYF.

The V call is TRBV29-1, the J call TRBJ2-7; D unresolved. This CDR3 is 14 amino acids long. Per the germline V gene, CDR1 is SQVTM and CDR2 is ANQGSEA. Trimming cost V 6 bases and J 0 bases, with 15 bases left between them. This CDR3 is CSVPLPASSYEQYF. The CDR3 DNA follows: TGCAGCGTACCACTTCCGGCCAGCTCCTACGAGCAGTACTTC.

The CDR3 coding sequence is TGTGCCAGCAGCTCACACTACGAGCAGTACTTC. Translated: CASSSHYEQYF. This chain uses TRBV7-2 with TRBJ2-7; D not resolved. Germline CDR1 reads SGHTA; CDR2 reads FQGNSA. Between the trimmed V and J ends, which lost 4 bases and 3 bases, there was a span of 4 bases. The CDR3 length is 11 residues.

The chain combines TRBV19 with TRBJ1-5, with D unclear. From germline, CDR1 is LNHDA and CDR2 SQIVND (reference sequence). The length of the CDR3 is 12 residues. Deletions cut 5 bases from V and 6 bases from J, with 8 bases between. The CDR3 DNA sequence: TGTGCCAGTAGTCTCCTCCGTCAGCCCCAGCATTTT. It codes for CASSLLRQPQHF.

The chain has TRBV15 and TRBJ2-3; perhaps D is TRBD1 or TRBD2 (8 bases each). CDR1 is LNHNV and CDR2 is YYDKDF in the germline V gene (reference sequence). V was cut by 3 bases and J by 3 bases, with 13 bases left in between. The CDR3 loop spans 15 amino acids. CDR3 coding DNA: TGTGCCACCAGCAGGCGGGGGGACAGGACAGATACGCAGTATTTT. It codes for CATSRRGDRTDTQYF.

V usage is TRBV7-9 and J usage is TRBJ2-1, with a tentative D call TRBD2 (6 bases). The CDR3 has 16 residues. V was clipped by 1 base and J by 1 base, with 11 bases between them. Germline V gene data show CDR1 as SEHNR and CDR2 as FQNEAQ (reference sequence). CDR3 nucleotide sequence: TGTGCCAGCAGCTTAGGTAGCGGACGGTCCTACAATGAGCAGTTCTTC. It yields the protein CASSLGSGRSYNEQFF.

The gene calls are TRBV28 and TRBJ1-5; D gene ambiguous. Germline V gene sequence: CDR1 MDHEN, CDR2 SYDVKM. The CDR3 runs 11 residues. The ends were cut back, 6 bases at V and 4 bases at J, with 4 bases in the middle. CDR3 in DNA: TGTGCCAGCAGCCATAATCAGCCCCAGCATTTT. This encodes CASSHNQPQHF.

The CDR3 bases are TGTGCCAGCAGCTTGGGAAGCACAGATACGCAGTATTTT. This encodes CASSLGSTDTQYF. The genes are TRBV5-4 and TRBJ2-3; D uncertain. Germline CDR1 and CDR2: SGHNT and YYREEE (reference sequence). V lost 0 bases and J 0 bases, leaving 2 bases between the germline ends. The CDR3 totals 13 residues. Drawing the rest from reference TRBV5-4 and TRBJ2-3, the complete variable domain is ETGVTQSPTHLIKTRGQQVTLRCSSQSGHNTVSWYQQALGQGPQFIFQYYREEENGRGNFPPRFSGLQFPNYSSELNVNALELDDSALYLCASSLGSTDTQYFGPGTRLTVL.